Presented here are 29 T cell receptor beta chains from one specimen sequenced in a study of blood T cell repertoires in COVID-19. Data came from immunoSEQ multiplex PCR; TCRdb stores just in-frame clones and leaves some out. The repertoire includes 50,000 to 70,000 clones, 60% to 85% of them detected once, and 4% to 6% sits in the top ten. Material: peripheral blood. The receptor set was obtained from a human donor in a cohort sampled during active COVID-19.

This chain connects TRBV29-1 to TRBJ2-7; 9 nucleotides line up with TRBD1. This CDR3 spans 15 amino acids. J was trimmed by 3 bases and V by 0 bases; bases with no gene match: 6. CDR1 is SQVTM, CDR2 ANQGSEA, per germline. CDR3 residues: CSVEDPMTGGYEQYF. CDR3 nucleotides: TGCAGCGTTGAAGATCCAATGACAGGGGGCTACGAGCAGTACTTC.

The V gene is TRBV5-1, the J gene TRBJ2-1; possibly TRBD2 for D (5 bases). CDR1 and CDR2 from the germline V gene are SGHRS and YFSETQ. V was shortened by 4 bases and J by 2 bases, with 13 bases between the two germline ends. CDR3 length: 15 residues. The CDR3 loop is CASSAVDFPYNEQFF. In DNA form, the CDR3 reads TGCGCCAGCAGCGCGGTGGACTTCCCCTACAATGAGCAGTTCTTC.

The CDR3 sequence: CASSYFRARGNQPQHF. The DNA for the CDR3 is TGTGCCAGCAGTTACTTCCGGGCGAGGGGCAATCAGCCCCAGCATTTT. V is TRBV6-6 and J is TRBJ1-5; D is undetermined. Between the trimmed V and J ends, which lost 1 base and 2 bases, there was a span of 12 bases. Germline lookup yields CDR1 MNHNY and CDR2 SVGAGI (reference sequence). This CDR3 is 16 amino acids long.

V and J are TRBV7-2 and TRBJ1-4; TRBD1 aligns across 11 bases. Germline V CDR1 and CDR2: SGHTA, FQGNSA. J lost 6 bases, V lost 5 bases, and 2 bases had no gene match. This CDR3 has 14 residues. The CDR3 sequence is CASSRDRGDEKLFF. The CDR3 DNA sequence: TGTGCCAGCAGCCGGGACAGGGGGGATGAAAAACTGTTTTTT.

The chain carries TRBV10-3 and TRBJ1-2, with D maybe TRBD1 (6 bases). With 5 bases removed from V and 3 bases from J, the gap between germline ends came to 19 bases. Per the germline V gene, CDR1 is ENHRY and CDR2 is SYGVKD. This CDR3 has 16 amino acids. The CDR3 here is CAISRGGGVFHYGYTF. CDR3 nucleotide sequence: TGTGCCATCAGTCGAGGAGGGGGGGTCTTCCACTATGGCTACACCTTC.

The chain combines TRBV11-3 with TRBJ2-2; 7 bases match TRBD1. J gave up 3 bases and V 6 bases, and 7 bases lay outside the gene matches. In germline, CDR1 is SGHNT, CDR2 YENEEA. The CDR3 sequence is 15 residues long. CDR3 residues: CASRRTGADTGELFF. In DNA, the CDR3 is TGTGCCAGCAGACGTACAGGGGCAGACACCGGGGAGCTGTTTTTT.

This sequence joins TRBV19 and TRBJ1-5, with unresolved D. The ends were cut back, 10 bases at V and 7 bases at J, with 17 bases in the middle. The length of the CDR3 is 13 residues. Germline-derived CDR1 and CDR2 are LNHDA and SQIVND (reference sequence). CDR3 DNA sequence: TGTGCCAAGGCGCGGGGAGGAGGACAGCCCCAGCATTTT. Amino acid sequence: CAKARGGGQPQHF.

V and J are TRBV5-1 and TRBJ2-7; D gene unclear. Germline assignment: CDR1 SGHRS and CDR2 YFSETQ. V was trimmed by 1 base and J by 3 bases, leaving 8 bases between them. There are 13 residues in the CDR3. The CDR3 loop reads CASSLSAGYEQYF. The CDR3 bases are TGCGCCAGCAGCTTGTCGGCAGGCTACGAGCAGTACTTC.

V gene TRBV5-1 combines with J gene TRBJ2-2, with 8 bases fitting TRBD1. The CDR3 runs to 17 residues. V was pared by 2 bases and J by 7 bases, with 13 bases of the junction left unmatched. CDR1 SGHRS and CDR2 YFSETQ come from the germline V gene. CDR3 residues: CASSLGPGQAMGGELFF. The CDR3 DNA reads as TGCGCCAGCAGCTTAGGACCGGGACAGGCCATGGGCGGGGAGCTGTTTTTT.

The rearrangement uses TRBV19 and TRBJ2-2, with TRBD1 matching 11 bases. The J segment lost 1 base and the V segment lost 6 bases, leaving 7 bases of the junction unmatched. Germline V CDR1 and CDR2: LNHDA, SQIVND (reference sequence). This CDR3 is built from 17 residues. The CDR3 reads CASRTGQGALNTGELFF. In DNA form, the CDR3 reads TGTGCCAGTAGAACAGGACAGGGGGCATTGAACACCGGGGAGCTGTTTTTT.

The V gene is TRBV18, the J gene TRBJ2-7; 11 nucleotides align to TRBD1. CDR1 is KGHSH and CDR2 is LQKENI in the germline V gene. CDR3 length: 15 amino acids. The ends lost 4 bases at V and 7 bases at J; junction bases unmatched: 9. In nucleotides, the CDR3 is TGTGCCAGCTCACAAAGGTTGGGACAGGGGGGTGAGCAGTACTTC. It encodes CASSQRLGQGGEQYF. Filled out from reference TRBV18 and TRBJ2-7, the complete variable domain reads NAGVMQNPRHLVRRRGQEARLRCSPMKGHSHVYWYRQLPEEGLKFMVYLQKENIIDESGMPKERFSAEFPKEGPSILRIQQVVRGDSAAYFCASSQRLGQGGEQYFGPGTRLTVT.

The chain has TRBV6-2 or TRBV6-3 and TRBJ1-4; TRBD1 matches at 7 bases. Germline CDR1 reads MNHEY; CDR2 reads SVGEGT. This CDR3 spans 14 amino acids. V lost 5 bases to trimming and J lost 8 bases; unmatched junction nucleotides: 8. In DNA, the CDR3 is TGTGCCAGCAGTCAGACAGGGATTAAGGAAAAACTGTTTTTT. This encodes CASSQTGIKEKLFF.

The genes are TRBV5-6 and TRBJ2-1; D perhaps matches TRBD2 (6 bases). Germline V gene data show CDR1 as SGHDT and CDR2 as YYEEEE. The CDR3 covers 15 residues. V dropped 5 bases and J dropped 0 bases, with 12 bases sitting between them. The CDR3 loop is CASSEGLGSYNEQFF. Here the CDR3 DNA reads TGTGCCAGCAGTGAGGGACTCGGCTCCTACAATGAGCAGTTCTTC. Full variable domain (rest looked up from reference TRBV5-6 and TRBJ2-1): DAGVTQSPTHLIKTRGQQVTLRCSPKSGHDTVSWYQQALGQGPQFIFQYYEEEERQRGNFPDRFSGHQFPNYSSELNVNALLLGDSALYLCASSEGLGSYNEQFFGPGTRLTVL.

J is TRBJ2-7 and V is TRBV7-2; TRBD2 matches at 11 bases. The CDR3 consists of 15 residues. Germline CDR1 SGHTA, CDR2 FQGNSA. J lost 5 bases, V lost 5 bases, and 8 bases had no gene match. The CDR3 DNA reads TGTGCCAGCAGCGCCGGACTAGCGGGTGTAGACGAGCAGTACTTC. It yields the protein CASSAGLAGVDEQYF.

The chain is built from TRBV6-2 or TRBV6-3 and TRBJ2-7, with 8 bases lining up with TRBD1. Germline CDR1 reads MNHEY; CDR2 reads SVGEGT. The CDR3 spans 16 residues. V gave up 6 bases and J gave up 5 bases; unmatched junction bases: 15. CDR3 sequence: CASSHTAAGGRNEQYF. Here the CDR3 DNA reads TGTGCCAGCAGCCACACTGCGGCAGGGGGCAGAAACGAGCAGTACTTC.

This rearrangement joins TRBV28 to TRBJ2-7; D gene ambiguous. The V end was cut by 6 bases, the J end by 3 bases, with 15 bases between. CDR1 and CDR2 (germline): MDHEN, SYDVKM. The CDR3 is 14 residues long. CDR3 nucleotide sequence: TGTGCCAGCAGCCGAGGCGACTTCGGCTACGAGCAGTACTTC. Encoded protein: CASSRGDFGYEQYF.

The chain employs TRBV6-5 and TRBJ2-5; 7 bases are a match to TRBD1. The CDR3 covers 14 residues. The germline V gene has CDR1 MNHEY and CDR2 SVGAGI. V lost 2 bases to trimming and J lost 1 base; unmatched junction nucleotides: 1. The CDR3 sequence: CASSYGTAQETQYF. In DNA form, the CDR3 reads TGTGCCAGCAGTTACGGGACAGCCCAAGAGACCCAGTACTTC.

This rearrangement joins TRBV19 to TRBJ2-7; possible D gene TRBD1, 5 bases. The germline CDR1 and CDR2 sequences are LNHDA and SQIVND (reference sequence). The CDR3 spans 12 residues. The V and J ends lost 5 bases and 4 bases respectively, with 9 bases between them. The CDR3 spells CASSSTEYEQYF. The CDR3, as DNA: TGTGCCAGTAGTTCGACAGAATACGAGCAGTACTTC.

This sequence joins TRBV12-3 or TRBV12-4 and TRBJ2-7; D perhaps matches TRBD2 (5 bases). The CDR3 loop spans 13 amino acids. Between the trimmed V and J ends, which lost 2 bases and 3 bases, there was a span of 8 bases. As DNA, the CDR3 is TGTGCCAGCAGTTTAAATAGCGACTACGAGCAGTACTTC. Translated, it gives CASSLNSDYEQYF.

The rearrangement joins TRBV28 to TRBJ2-7; tentatively, D is TRBD2 (6 bases). Trimming cost V 7 bases and J 3 bases, with 16 bases left between them. Germline V gives CDR1 MDHEN, CDR2 SYDVKM. This CDR3 is 14 amino acids long. CDR3 amino acids: CASTQPRESYEQYF. The CDR3 DNA is TGTGCCAGCACCCAGCCTCGGGAGAGCTACGAGCAGTACTTC. The full variable domain, with the rest looked up from reference TRBV28 and TRBJ2-7, is DVKVTQSSRYLVKRTGEKVFLECVQDMDHENMFWYRQDPGLGLRLIYFSYDVKMKEKGDIPEGYSVSREKKERFSLILESASTNQTSMYLCASTQPRESYEQYFGPGTRLTVT.

The rearrangement joins TRBV19 to TRBJ1-4, with TRBD1 identical over 8 bases. J was trimmed by 14 bases and V by 2 bases; bases with no gene match: 13. Germline loops: CDR1 LNHDA, CDR2 SQIVND (reference sequence). The CDR3 length is 15 residues. The CDR3 DNA reads TGTGCCAGTAGTATAAAGGTTGGGCAGGGGGCGTACCTGTTTTTT. Amino acids: CASSIKVGQGAYLFF.

The rearrangement uses TRBV30 and TRBJ1-4; the D is unclear. There are 14 residues in the CDR3. Germline V gene data show CDR1 as GTSNPN and CDR2 as SVGIG (reference sequence). Trimming took off 2 bases at V and 6 bases at J, with 13 bases between the two ends. CDR3 nucleotides: TGTGCCTGGAGTATAAGCGGGCCCTATGAAAAACTGTTTTTT. As protein: CAWSISGPYEKLFF.

J is TRBJ2-7 and V is TRBV6-5, with 7 bases fitting TRBD1. CDR1 is MNHEY and CDR2 is SVGAGI in the germline V gene. The CDR3 extends over 13 amino acids. The trim removed 6 bases at V and 1 base at J, leaving 3 bases unmatched. In DNA form, the CDR3 reads TGTGCCAGCAGGCGACAGGGTTCCTACGAGCAGTACTTC. It specifies CASRRQGSYEQYF.

This clone was seen a handful of times. One junction end disagrees with the germline gene, perhaps due to a read error. The chain uses TRBV4-1 and TRBJ2-7; 7 bases are shared with TRBD1. The CDR3 is 14 amino acids. CDR1 is MGHRA, CDR2 YSYEKL, per germline. The CDR3 region is CASSQDRGDSFGSF. The CDR3 DNA sequence: TGCGCCAGCAGCCAAGATCGAGGGGACAGCTTTGGTAGCTTC.

This chain links TRBV19 with TRBJ2-3; D ambiguous. The CDR3 runs to 12 residues. CDR1 is LNHDA and CDR2 is SQIVND in the germline V gene (reference sequence). Trimming shortened V by 1 base and J by 4 bases, and 3 bases separated the two germline ends. Written as DNA, the CDR3 is TGTGCCAGTAGTATAGCGTCAGATACGCAGTATTTT. This gives the protein CASSIASDTQYF.

This clone has a single count. This chain connects TRBV30 to TRBJ1-2; TRBD1 agrees at 9 bases. After removal of 5 bases from V and 6 bases from J, the junction contained 7 bases not matched to a gene. The CDR3 extends over 13 amino acids. Germline-derived CDR1 and CDR2 are GTSNPN and SVGIG (reference sequence). The CDR3 DNA sequence: TGTGCCTGGGATTTGGACAGGGGCCATGGCTACACCTTC. Translating gives CAWDLDRGHGYTF.

This clone was seen only once. The V gene is TRBV15, the J gene TRBJ2-7; 9 bases align to TRBD1. This CDR3 comprises 15 residues. V gave up 3 bases and J gave up 2 bases; unmatched junction bases: 5. The germline V gene has CDR1 LNHNV and CDR2 YYDKDF (reference sequence). CDR3 sequence reads: CATSRGTGIAYEQYF. The CDR3 DNA sequence: TGTGCCACCAGCAGGGGGACAGGGATCGCCTACGAGCAGTACTTC. The full variable domain, with the rest looked up from reference TRBV15 and TRBJ2-7, is DAMVIQNPRYQVTQFGKPVTLSCSQTLNHNVMYWYQQKSSQAPKLLFHYYDKDFNNEADTPDNFQSRRPNTSFCFLDIRSPGLGDTAMYLCATSRGTGIAYEQYFGPGTRLTVT.

This chain joins TRBV7-9 and TRBJ2-3; 7 nucleotides agree with TRBD2. With 0 bases clipped from V and 5 bases from J, the junction kept 8 bases outside the gene matches. CDR1 is SEHNR and CDR2 is FQNEAQ in the germline V gene (reference sequence). This CDR3 has 16 residues. For the CDR3, the DNA is TGTGCCAGCAGCTTAGCGCCAGCGGGGACCCAAGATACGCAGTATTTT. This translates into CASSLAPAGTQDTQYF.

The V and J genes are TRBV7-3 and TRBJ2-6; tentatively, D is TRBD2 (6 bases). V gave up 5 bases and J gave up 4 bases, with 15 bases separating them. CDR1 is SGHTA, CDR2 FQGTGA, per germline. This CDR3 is built from 16 residues. The CDR3 loop is CASSPGEGSGANVLTF. The CDR3 coding sequence is TGTGCCAGCAGCCCGGGAGAGGGGAGCGGGGCCAACGTCCTGACTTTC.